Each of the 15 T cell receptor beta chains below was sequenced from the same sample in a study of T cells in Graves' hyperthyroidism and ophthalmopathy. The CDR3 regions of TCR beta were amplified from RNA transcripts. Initially, a first-round RT-PCR of the TCR CDR3 employed the HTBI primer set. Each CDR3 protein gets one entry after TCRdb re-called the multiplex PCR reads with MiXCR. The repertoire holds 300,000 to 400,000 distinct CDR3 sequences, with about 13% as singletons. Sequenced: blood. Receptor source: a woman younger than 35 with Graves' hyperthyroidism.

This clonotype was observed a handful of times. The V and J genes are TRBV5-5 and TRBJ2-2; 12 positions match TRBD2. This CDR3 region has 21 residues. Trimming removed 1 base from V and 0 bases from J; junction bases left unmatched: 13. Germline V gene lookup returns CDR1 SGHKS and CDR2 YYEKEE (reference sequence). CDR3 DNA sequence: TGTGCCAGCAGCTTGACGGGACAGGGCCCTAGCGGGGGGGCGAACACCGGGGAGCTGTTTTTT. It is translated as CASSLTGQGPSGGANTGELFF.

Many counts were recorded for this clonotype. CDR3 amino acids: CASRGSALPDTQYF. The CDR3 nucleotides read TGTGCCAGCAGGGGTAGCGCGCTTCCAGATACGCAGTATTTT. This chain links TRBV7-9 with TRBJ2-3; D possibly corresponds to TRBD2 (5 bases). V lost 6 bases and J 4 bases, leaving 14 bases between the germline ends. This CDR3 region has 14 residues. Germline-derived CDR1 and CDR2 are SEHNR and FQNEAQ (reference sequence).

V and J are TRBV29-1 and TRBJ2-1, with 9 bases lining up with TRBD1. The V segment lost 5 bases and the J segment 8 bases; nucleotides outside the gene matches: 7. Germline V lookup: CDR1 SQVTM, CDR2 ANQGSEA. This CDR3 is 13 amino acids long. The CDR3 bases are TGCAGCGTTTTGGACAGGGGTTTGGATGAGCAGTTCTTC. Translating gives CSVLDRGLDEQFF.

This clonotype was detected a few times. The chain uses TRBV5-1 and TRBJ2-2, with 15 bases aligning to TRBD2. This CDR3 contains 18 residues. V lost 4 bases, J lost 4 bases, and 8 bases stayed unmatched. Looked up from germline, CDR1 is SGHRS and CDR2 is YFSETQ. The CDR3 region has the DNA TGCGCCAGCAGCCCGCGGACTAGCGGGGGGGCGGGCACCGGGGAGCTGTTTTTT. It translates to CASSPRTSGGAGTGELFF.

This clonotype was observed at least ten times. The chain joins TRBV11-3 to TRBJ2-2; no firm D call. V lost 5 bases and J lost 3, with 4 bases in between. CDR3 size: 12 residues. From germline, CDR1 is SGHNT and CDR2 YENEEA. CDR3 amino acids: CASSVYTGELFF. CDR3 sequence (DNA): TGTGCCAGCAGCGTCTACACCGGGGAGCTGTTTTTT.

This clonotype showed up many times. The CDR3 nucleotides read TGTGCCAGCAGCCCAACCGGGACAGGGGGCGCGGGGGCTGAAGCTTTCTTT. Translating gives CASSPTGTGGAGAEAFF. The chain recombines TRBV13 with TRBJ1-1; 12 bases line up with TRBD1. Germline-derived CDR1 and CDR2 are PRHDT and FYEKMQ (reference sequence). V lost 5 bases to trimming and J lost 6 bases; unmatched junction nucleotides: 13. This CDR3 has 17 amino acids.

The V call is TRBV5-5, the J call TRBJ2-7, with D perhaps given as TRBD1 or TRBD2 (5 bases each). Trimming shortened V by 5 bases and J by 4 bases, and 13 bases separated the two germline ends. This CDR3 has 13 residues. Germline CDR1 and CDR2: SGHKS and YYEKEE (reference sequence). The DNA for the CDR3 is TGTGCCAGCAGGTATGGGGGTACATACGAGCAGTACTTC. This translates into CASRYGGTYEQYF.

The sample holds many counts of this clonotype. The rearrangement links TRBV20-1 to TRBJ2-1; 7 bases align to TRBD2. The J segment lost 8 bases and the V segment lost 3 bases, leaving 4 bases of the junction unmatched. In germline, CDR1 is DFQATT, CDR2 SNEGSKA (reference sequence). This CDR3 is built from 12 residues. The CDR3 protein is CSARREIHEQFF. CDR3 coding DNA: TGCAGTGCTAGGCGGGAGATCCATGAGCAGTTCTTC.

This clonotype has a handful of counts. The chain has TRBV18 and TRBJ1-2; D remains ambiguous. Looked up from germline, CDR1 is KGHSH and CDR2 is LQKENI. The CDR3 sequence is 15 residues long. V was cut by 4 bases and J by 0 bases, with 12 bases left in between. The CDR3 loop reads CASSQSDQPNYGYTF. The CDR3, as DNA: TGTGCCAGCTCACAGTCGGACCAACCTAACTATGGCTACACCTTC.

In its sample, this clonotype was seen many times. The chain's CDR3 is CASSLDLEVQYF. The CDR3 DNA is TGTGCCAGCAGTTTAGACCTAGAGGTCCAGTACTTC. This chain joins TRBV28 and TRBJ2-5, with D uncertain. Trimming took 2 bases from V and 10 from J, leaving 11 bases between them. The CDR3 length is 12 residues. The germline CDR1 and CDR2 sequences are MDHEN and SYDVKM.

This clonotype has ten or more counts. The V call is TRBV3-1, the J call TRBJ2-2; D remains unclear. The CDR3 is made up of 13 amino acids. The V end was cut by 4 bases, the J end by 3 bases, with 6 bases between. The V gene's germline CDR1 is LGHDT and CDR2 YNNKEL (reference sequence). The CDR3 nucleotides are TGTGCCAGCAGCCTATCGGACACCGGGGAGCTGTTTTTT. Encoded protein: CASSLSDTGELFF.

This chain uses TRBV6-1 with TRBJ2-7; 13 bases agree with TRBD2. This CDR3 is built from 17 residues. V was pared by 6 bases and J by 0 bases, with 8 bases of the junction left unmatched. The germline V gene encodes CDR1 MNHNS and CDR2 SASEGT. The CDR3 sequence is CASSQTSGGPNSYEQYF. The CDR3 DNA reads as TGTGCCAGCAGCCAGACTAGCGGGGGGCCTAACTCCTACGAGCAGTACTTC.

This clonotype was picked up many times. The chain carries TRBV27 and TRBJ2-7; D may correspond to TRBD1 or TRBD2 (5 bases each). The germline V gene has CDR1 MNHEY and CDR2 SMNVEV (reference sequence). V was clipped by 4 bases and J by 3 bases, with 13 bases between them. The CDR3 consists of 14 residues. The CDR3 region is CASSYAGSDYEQYF. Here the CDR3 DNA reads TGTGCCAGCAGTTACGCAGGGAGTGACTACGAGCAGTACTTC.

The V gene is TRBV9, the J gene TRBJ1-4, with 7 bases aligning to TRBD1. After removal of 0 bases from V and 5 bases from J, the junction contained 4 bases not matched to a gene. Germline V CDR1 and CDR2: SGDLS, YYNGEE. The CDR3 contains 15 residues. Here the CDR3 DNA reads TGTGCCAGCAGCGTAGAAGGGGGCCGCAATGAAAAACTGTTTTTT. The encoded protein is CASSVEGGRNEKLFF.

In its sample, this clonotype was seen a few times. The V gene is TRBV4-2, the J gene TRBJ1-1; D is unresolved. Germline assignment: CDR1 LGHNA and CDR2 YNFKEQ. Trimming took off 3 bases at V and 1 base at J, with 15 bases between the two ends. This CDR3 comprises 16 residues. CDR3 DNA: TGTGCCAGCAGCCAGGGCCCAGGTCTGCAGAACACTGAAGCTTTCTTT. As protein: CASSQGPGLQNTEAFF.